The clone carrying this T cell receptor beta chain has a handful of counts. The data were taken from a study of identical twins. Template switching supplied a universal primer site; unique molecular identifiers were carried on the cDNA. Using its own MiXCR run on the 5' RACE reads, TCRdb lists one record per CDR3 protein. The sample has just over 450,000 distinct CDR3 sequences; 13% to 15% are singletons. After removal of 8 bases from V and 4 bases from J, the junction contained 10 bases not matched to a gene. The CDR3 is 15 amino acids. Germline CDR1 is GTSNPN and CDR2 is SVGIG (reference sequence). The same sample was also used in a study of yellow fever vaccine responses in identical twins.

The clonotype comes from a young woman in good health. Sequencing input: CD4+ T cells sorted from blood. J is TRBJ2-1 and V is TRBV30, with 11 bases lining up with TRBD2. For the CDR3, the DNA is TGTGCCGGGCAGAGAGGGACTAGCGGTTACAATGAGCAGTTCTTC. It translates to CAGQRGTSGYNEQFF.